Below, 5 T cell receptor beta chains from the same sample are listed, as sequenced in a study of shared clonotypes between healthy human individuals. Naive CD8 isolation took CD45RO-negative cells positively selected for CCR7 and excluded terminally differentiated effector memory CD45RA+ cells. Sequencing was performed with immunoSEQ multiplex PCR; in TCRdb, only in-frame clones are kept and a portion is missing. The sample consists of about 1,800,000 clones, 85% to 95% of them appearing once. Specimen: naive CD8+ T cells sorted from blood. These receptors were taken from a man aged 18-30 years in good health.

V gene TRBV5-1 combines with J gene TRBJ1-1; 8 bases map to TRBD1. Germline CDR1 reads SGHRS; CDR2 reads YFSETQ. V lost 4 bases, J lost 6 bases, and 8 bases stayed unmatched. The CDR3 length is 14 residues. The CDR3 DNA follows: TGCGCCAGCAGCGTATCGACAGGGGCCCCTGAAGCTTTCTTT. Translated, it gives CASSVSTGAPEAFF.

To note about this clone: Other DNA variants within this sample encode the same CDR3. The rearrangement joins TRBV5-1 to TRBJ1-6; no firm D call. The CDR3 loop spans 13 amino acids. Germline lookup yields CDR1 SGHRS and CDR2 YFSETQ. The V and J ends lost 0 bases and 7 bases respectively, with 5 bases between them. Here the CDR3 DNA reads TGCGCCAGCAGCTTGGCCGGGAATTCACCCCTCCACTTT. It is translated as CASSLAGNSPLHF.

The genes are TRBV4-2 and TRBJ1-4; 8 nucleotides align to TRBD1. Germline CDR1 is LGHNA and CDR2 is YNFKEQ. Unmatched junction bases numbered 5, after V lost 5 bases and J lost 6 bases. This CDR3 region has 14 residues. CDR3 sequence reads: CASSMTGADEKLFF. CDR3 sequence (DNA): TGTGCCAGCAGCATGACAGGGGCGGATGAAAAACTGTTTTTT.

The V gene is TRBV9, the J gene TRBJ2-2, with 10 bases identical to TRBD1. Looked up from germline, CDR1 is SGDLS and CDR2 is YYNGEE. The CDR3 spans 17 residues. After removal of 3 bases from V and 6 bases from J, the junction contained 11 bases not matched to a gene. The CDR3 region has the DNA TGTGCCAGCAGCGACCAAGGACAGGGGGGCCTCGCCGGGGAGCTGTTTTTT. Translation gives CASSDQGQGGLAGELFF.

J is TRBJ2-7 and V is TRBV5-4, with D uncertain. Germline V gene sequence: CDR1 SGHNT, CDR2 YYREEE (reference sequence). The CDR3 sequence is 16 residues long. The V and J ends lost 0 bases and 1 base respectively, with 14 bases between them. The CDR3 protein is CASSLGVGELSYEQYF. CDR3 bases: TGTGCCAGCAGCTTGGGGGTCGGAGAACTTTCCTACGAGCAGTACTTC.